This is a list of T cell receptor beta chains from one sample in a study of memory CD4+ T cells and cytomegalovirus serostatus. Data came from immunoSEQ multiplex PCR; TCRdb stores just in-frame clones and leaves some out. The table has 40,000 to 55,000 clones, 65% to 85% seen once. The source material was memory CD4+ T cells from blood. The receptors were gathered from an adult in good health and CMV-seronegative. CDR3s include the opening cysteine and the closing phenylalanine or tryptophan. A D gene is named only where the DNA matches it firmly. Size is stated for part of the rows, as once, few or many counts, or as a class when the clone is expanded.

V gene	D gene	clone size	J gene	CDR3 DNA	CDR3 protein
TRBV5-6	TRBD1	.	TRBJ1-2	TGTGCCAGCAGCTTGGGATCTGACAGGGGGTACTATGGCTACACCTTC	CASSLGSDRGYYGYTF
TRBV29-1	TRBD2	once	TRBJ2-2	TGCAGCGTTCCCTCAGCGGGGGGTAACACCGGGGAGCTGTTTTTT	CSVPSAGGNTGELFF
TRBV29-1	.	.	TRBJ2-7	TGCAGCGTCGGGGACAACACCTACGAGCAGTACTTC	CSVGDNTYEQYF
TRBV11-3	.	few	TRBJ2-1	TGTGCCAGCAGCTTAGGGCGACGGGATGAGCAGTTCTTC	CASSLGRRDEQFF
TRBV5-1	.	.	TRBJ2-3	TGCGCCAGCAGTTTATTAGGGACCTCAGATACGCAGTATTTT	CASSLLGTSDTQYF
TRBV19	TRBD1	.	TRBJ1-2	TGTGCCAGCCTGCTGACAGGGATGAACTATGGCTACACCTTC	CASLLTGMNYGYTF
TRBV11-2	TRBD1	.	TRBJ2-2	TGTGCCAGCAGCTTAGATCTTGCACAGGGGTTCCCCGGGGAGCTGTTTTTT	CASSLDLAQGFPGELFF
TRBV6-5	.	.	TRBJ1-4	TGTGCCAGCAGTTCCCACCGGGACACGGATAATGAAAAACTGTTTTTT	CASSSHRDTDNEKLFF
TRBV5-6	TRBD1	few	TRBJ2-3	TGTGCCAGCAGCCCACAGGGGACATTAGGCACAGATACGCAGTATTTT	CASSPQGTLGTDTQYF
TRBV19	.	.	TRBJ1-2	TGTGCCAGTAGCGCTCCGGGGCCCAGCTATGGCTACACCTTC	CASSAPGPSYGYTF
TRBV9	.	.	TRBJ2-7	TGTGCCAGCAGCGCCTCTGCAATGCGCTACGTGGAGCAGTACTTC	CASSASAMRYVEQYF
TRBV19	.	.	TRBJ1-5	TGTGCCATCAATCAGCCCCAGCATTTT	CAINQPQHF
TRBV10-3	.	.	TRBJ2-2	TGTGCCATCAGTGAGTCACAAACCGGGGAGCTGTTTTTT	CAISESQTGELFF
TRBV7-3	TRBD1	.	TRBJ1-1	TGTGCCAGCAGCTTACAGGGGGCGGACACTGAAGCTTTCTTT	CASSLQGADTEAFF
TRBV19	.	.	TRBJ1-3	TGTGCCAGTAGGTTGACCGGATCTGGAAACACCATATATTTT	CASRLTGSGNTIYF
TRBV7-6	.	.	TRBJ2-2	TGTGCCAGCAGCCCTCAAAGCACCGGGGAGCTGTTTTTT	CASSPQSTGELFF
TRBV27	.	.	TRBJ1-2	TGTGCCAGCCAGTCCAGGACCTTAAGAAAGAGGGTATCCGGATACTATGGCTACACCTTC	CASQSRTLRKRVSGYYGYTF
TRBV5-1	.	.	TRBJ1-4	TGCGCCAGCAGCTCAGGACAGCTGAATAATGAAAAACTGTTTTTT	CASSSGQLNNEKLFF
TRBV6-6	.	.	TRBJ1-5	TGTGCCAGCAGTCGCCCGGAGGGAAGAAGCAATCAGCCCCAGCATTTT	CASSRPEGRSNQPQHF
TRBV6-5	TRBD1	few	TRBJ1-1	TGTGCCAGCAGTTACCGGACAGGGAACACTGAAGCTTTCTTT	CASSYRTGNTEAFF
TRBV28	TRBD1	.	TRBJ1-2	TGTGCCAGTTCAACAGGGGTGGCTGGCTACACCTTC	CASSTGVAGYTF
TRBV5-4	.	few	TRBJ2-7	TGTGCCAGCAGCTCCGGGACACTCAGCTCCTACGAGCAGTACTTC	CASSSGTLSSYEQYF
TRBV2	.	.	TRBJ2-6	TGTGCCAGCAGTGACGCGGACGGGGCCAACGTCCTGACTTTC	CASSDADGANVLTF
TRBV7-8	TRBD1	.	TRBJ2-4	TGTGCCAGCAGCTTAGTTCGGGGACAGGTCCCGCGTCTAGCCAAAAACATTCAGTACTTC	CASSLVRGQVPRLAKNIQYF
TRBV7-3	TRBD1	.	TRBJ1-3	TGTGCCAGCAGCCTGACAGGGAGCTTGGGAAACACCATATATTTT	CASSLTGSLGNTIYF
TRBV2	.	.	TRBJ2-2	TGTGCCAGCAGGGGCGTGAGGGGCACCGGGGAGCTGTTTTTT	CASRGVRGTGELFF
TRBV5-1	TRBD1	once	TRBJ1-2	TGCGCCAGCAGCTCGCTCAGGACAGGGACAGCTAACTATGGCTACACCTTC	CASSSLRTGTANYGYTF
TRBV7-2	TRBD1	.	TRBJ1-2	TGTGCCAGCAACCCTCGACTAGGGGGCAACTATGGCTACACCTTC	CASNPRLGGNYGYTF
TRBV7-9	.	once	TRBJ2-7	TGTGCCAGCAGCTTACTCACCTCCTACGAGCAGTACTTC	CASSLLTSYEQYF